Listed here are 25 T cell receptor beta chains from one sample, sequenced in a study of T-cell memory formation after mild COVID-19 (dated by TCRdb to the early 2020s). Receptor libraries were prepared by 5' RACE. These reads were obtained on an Illumina NovaSeq 6000. The public reads were run again by TCRdb, first through fastp at Q25 and then through MiXCR, and only productive beta chains were kept. Duplicate CDR3 protein sequences are folded into a single record with the most common DNA and genes. This sample holds about 470,000 distinct CDR3 sequences; about 23% were observed only once. Together, the top ten hold roughly an eighth of the sample. What was sequenced was PBMCs or a T cell subset sorted from them (not recorded which). The receptors here all came from an adult woman who had mild COVID-19 (a few samples of this study predate the infection). The sample titles of this study are shuffled in the database, so cell type and time point are left out; the donor was told from shared clones.

This clonotype showed up just a few times. This rearrangement joins TRBV2 to TRBJ1-4; D gene unclear. The CDR3 loop spans 14 amino acids. The germline V gene has CDR1 SNHLY and CDR2 FYNNEI. Trimming shortened V by 8 bases and J by 0 bases, and 10 bases separated the two germline ends. The CDR3 DNA is TGTGCCAGCGGGCTTCTTGCAACTAATGAAAAACTGTTTTTT. This sequence encodes CASGLLATNEKLFF.

The chain joins TRBV20-1 to TRBJ2-3; D ambiguous. CDR3 length: 18 residues. V was clipped by 0 bases and J by 0 bases, with 19 bases between them. Germline values: CDR1 DFQATT, CDR2 SNEGSKA (reference sequence). CDR3 nucleotides: TGCAGTGCTAGAGATCCCCTCACCGGACGGTCTAGCACAGATACGCAGTATTTT. Translating gives CSARDPLTGRSSTDTQYF.

This clonotype appeared a single time. The rearrangement links TRBV20-1 to TRBJ2-3; the match to TRBD2 covers 14 bases. This CDR3 is 18 amino acids long. Germline CDR1 is DFQATT and CDR2 is SNEGSKA (reference sequence). V dropped 2 bases and J dropped 3; count of bases not matched to a gene: 10. The CDR3 reads CSARPRTGTSGRTDTQYF. The CDR3 nucleotides read TGCAGTGCTAGACCCCGGACCGGGACTAGCGGGAGAACAGATACGCAGTATTTT.

The V gene is TRBV12-3 or TRBV12-4, the J gene TRBJ2-5, with 7 bases lining up with TRBD2. Trimming at V came to 1 base and at J to 2 bases, leaving 7 bases not matched to a gene. The CDR3 extends over 16 amino acids. CDR3 amino acids: CASSLGPPGLQETQYF. CDR3 in DNA: TGTGCCAGCAGTTTAGGACCTCCGGGACTACAAGAGACCCAGTACTTC.

This clonotype was counted a few times. The chain is built from TRBV27 and TRBJ2-1, with 11 bases fitting TRBD2. The junction had 13 bases not matched to a gene; V was cut back by 8 bases and J by 4 bases. There are 17 residues in the CDR3. CDR1 is MNHEY and CDR2 is SMNVEV in the germline V gene (reference sequence). The CDR3 sequence: CASYPTLAGGGYNEQFF. For the CDR3, the DNA is TGTGCCAGCTATCCTACTTTAGCGGGAGGGGGATACAATGAGCAGTTCTTC.

This clonotype turned up a few times. This chain joins TRBV12-3 or TRBV12-4 and TRBJ2-1; no clear D. The CDR3 has 13 residues. The ends were cut back, 4 bases at V and 10 bases at J, with 14 bases in the middle. The CDR3 DNA is TGTGCCAGCAGTTCACTCTGGGTAGGGGAGCAGTTCTTC. It encodes CASSSLWVGEQFF.

This clonotype was observed a handful of times. The rearrangement uses TRBV12-3 or TRBV12-4 and TRBJ2-1, with a tentative D call TRBD1 (6 bases). This CDR3 is built from 11 residues. The ends were cut back, 5 bases at V and 7 bases at J, with 6 bases in the middle. This CDR3 reads CASSDRNEQFF. CDR3 in DNA: TGTGCCAGCAGTGACAGGAATGAGCAGTTCTTC.

This clonotype has just a few counts. V and J are TRBV20-1 and TRBJ2-1, with D possibly being TRBD1 or TRBD2 (5 bases each). This CDR3 contains 15 residues. V gave up 0 bases and J gave up 6 bases, with 15 bases separating them. Germline values: CDR1 DFQATT, CDR2 SNEGSKA (reference sequence). The CDR3 DNA follows: TGCAGTGCTAGAGATCCGGGGCTAGACACCAATGAGCAGTTCTTC. Residues: CSARDPGLDTNEQFF.

The chain links TRBV7-3 to TRBJ2-1, with 7 bases lining up with TRBD1. In germline, CDR1 is SGHTA, CDR2 FQGTGA. This CDR3 contains 13 residues. After removal of 5 bases from V and 7 bases from J, the junction contained 5 bases not matched to a gene. CDR3 DNA: TGTGCCAGCAGCCGCCACAGGGGAAATGAGCAGTTCTTC. As protein: CASSRHRGNEQFF.

In this sample, this clonotype turned up a few times. This chain uses TRBV6-6 with TRBJ1-1; 7 bases are shared with TRBD1. V was clipped by 5 bases and J by 5 bases; unmatched bases: 8. CDR1 is MNHNY and CDR2 is SVGAGI in the germline V gene (reference sequence). This CDR3 region has 14 residues. CDR3 coding DNA: TGTGCCAGCAGTACGACAGGGATGAGAACTGAAGCTTTCTTT. It yields the protein CASSTTGMRTEAFF.

V and J are TRBV18 and TRBJ1-5, with TRBD1 matching 9 bases. With V trimmed by 4 bases and J by 3 bases, 7 bases remained unmatched. Germline-derived CDR1 and CDR2 are KGHSH and LQKENI. This CDR3 has 16 amino acids. Here the CDR3 DNA reads TGTGCCAGCTCACAGGCCGGGACAGGGAACAATCAGCCCCAGCATTTT. This sequence encodes CASSQAGTGNNQPQHF.

This clonotype came up a few times. V usage is TRBV2 and J usage is TRBJ2-3, with unresolved D. The germline V and J ends were trimmed by 2 bases and 0 bases, with 9 bases remaining between them. CDR3 length equals 15 residues. Per the germline V gene, CDR1 is SNHLY and CDR2 is FYNNEI. The CDR3 is CASSENSLSTDTQYF. DNA of the CDR3: TGTGCCAGCAGTGAAAACAGCCTTAGCACAGATACGCAGTATTTT. Drawing the rest from reference TRBV2 and TRBJ2-3, the complete variable domain is EPEVTQTPSHQVTQMGQEVILRCVPISNHLYFYWYRQILGQKVEFLVSFYNNEISEKSEIFDDQFSVERPDGSNFTLKIRSTKLEDSAMYFCASSENSLSTDTQYFGPGTRLTVL.

This sequence joins TRBV12-3 or TRBV12-4 and TRBJ2-7, with D maybe TRBD2 (5 bases). The V gene lost 3 bases and the J gene lost 0 bases, with 12 bases spanning the gap. CDR3 length equals 15 residues. This CDR3 is CASSFALARSYEQYF. CDR3 DNA sequence: TGTGCCAGCAGTTTCGCATTAGCGCGCTCCTACGAGCAGTACTTC.

This clonotype was detected a few times. V is TRBV24-1 and J is TRBJ2-1; TRBD2 aligns across 8 bases. With V trimmed by 4 bases and J by 7 bases, 8 bases remained unmatched. From germline, CDR1 is KGHDR and CDR2 SFDVKD. This CDR3 region has 15 residues. CDR3 amino acids: CATSDSGTSRNEQFF. The CDR3 DNA follows: TGTGCCACCAGTGACTCTGGGACTAGTAGGAATGAGCAGTTCTTC.

The rearrangement joins TRBV9 to TRBJ2-5; D might be TRBD2 (5 bases). Germline loops: CDR1 SGDLS, CDR2 YYNGEE. The CDR3 runs 13 residues. Between the trimmed V and J ends, which lost 3 bases and 2 bases, there was a span of 8 bases. This CDR3 is CASSGTGQETQYF. The CDR3 bases are TGTGCCAGCAGCGGGACGGGGCAAGAGACCCAGTACTTC.

This clonotype was detected a few times. This sequence joins TRBV7-2 and TRBJ2-1; TRBD2 matches at 10 bases. Germline V gene data show CDR1 as SGHTA and CDR2 as FQGNSA. V shed 1 base and J 9 bases; nucleotides not matched to a gene: 9. CDR3 length: 16 amino acids. CDR3 amino acids: CASSLELAGPRGEQFF. CDR3 DNA sequence: TGTGCCAGCAGCTTAGAACTAGCGGGACCCAGGGGTGAGCAGTTCTTC.

This clonotype came up a few times. The chain joins TRBV30 to TRBJ2-1, with D possibly being TRBD1 (6 bases). Germline CDR1 and CDR2: GTSNPN and SVGIG (reference sequence). V gave up 2 bases and J gave up 1 base, with 15 bases separating them. CDR3 length: 16 residues. CDR3 bases: TGTGCCTGGAGTACCGGACAGAGGTGGTCCTACAATGAGCAGTTCTTC. Protein sequence: CAWSTGQRWSYNEQFF.

V and J are TRBV7-2 and TRBJ2-1; 11 nucleotides agree with TRBD2. The germline V gene has CDR1 SGHTA and CDR2 FQGNSA. The trim removed 4 bases at V and 6 bases at J, leaving 5 bases unmatched. This CDR3 is built from 15 residues. The CDR3 bases are TGTGCCAGCAGCTATAGCGGGAGGGGTTCCAATGAGCAGTTCTTC. Translating it yields CASSYSGRGSNEQFF.

V is TRBV4-1 and J is TRBJ2-7; D not resolved. In germline, CDR1 is MGHRA, CDR2 YSYEKL. The CDR3 runs to 14 residues. V was trimmed by 4 bases and J by 5 bases, leaving 15 bases between them. The CDR3 nucleotides are TGCGCCAGCAGCCTCGAAGGCCTAGATCACGAGCAGTACTTC. As protein: CASSLEGLDHEQYF.

The chain joins TRBV9 to TRBJ2-7; the match to TRBD1 covers 11 bases. This CDR3 region has 14 residues. The germline CDR1 and CDR2 sequences are SGDLS and YYNGEE. J was trimmed by 4 bases and V by 2 bases; bases with no gene match: 2. CDR3 residues: CASSVRDRGYEQYF. DNA of the CDR3: TGTGCCAGCAGCGTCCGGGACAGGGGGTACGAGCAGTACTTC.

The chain carries TRBV5-5 and TRBJ1-2; 12 nucleotides match TRBD1. Looked up from germline, CDR1 is SGHKS and CDR2 is YYEKEE (reference sequence). V was pared by 0 bases and J by 8 bases, with 20 bases of the junction left unmatched. CDR3 length equals 20 residues. The CDR3 region is CASSLEGPGQGASRLGGYTF. The CDR3 DNA follows: TGTGCCAGCAGCTTGGAGGGACCGGGACAGGGGGCGAGTAGGCTCGGGGGCTACACCTTC.

V gene TRBV7-2 combines with J gene TRBJ2-7; TRBD2 agrees at 10 bases. With V trimmed by 8 bases and J by 2 bases, 6 bases remained unmatched. CDR1 is SGHTA, CDR2 FQGNSA, per germline. The CDR3 totals 14 residues. Here the CDR3 reads CASQGLAETYEQYF. The CDR3 DNA sequence: TGTGCCAGCCAAGGACTAGCGGAAACCTACGAGCAGTACTTC.

In DNA form, the CDR3 reads TGTGCCAGCAGTTTGTTGGGTGAAGGAAACACCATATATTTT. Translation gives CASSLLGEGNTIYF. The V gene is TRBV12-3 or TRBV12-4, the J gene TRBJ1-3; D gene uncertain. Trimming removed 3 bases at V and 4 bases at J, with 10 bases between. The CDR3 length is 14 residues.

The chain employs TRBV4-3 and TRBJ2-6, with D perhaps TRBD1 (5 bases). Looked up from germline, CDR1 is LGHNA and CDR2 is YSLEER. The V gene lost 3 bases and the J gene lost 0 bases, with 9 bases spanning the gap. This CDR3 spans 16 amino acids. The CDR3 protein is CASSHYRSSGANVLTF. The CDR3, as DNA: TGCGCCAGCAGCCACTACAGGAGCTCTGGGGCCAACGTCCTGACTTTC.

This chain uses TRBV4-1 with TRBJ2-7; 9 bases align to TRBD1. V was pared by 4 bases and J by 6 bases, with 10 bases of the junction left unmatched. The CDR3 contains 15 residues. CDR1 MGHRA and CDR2 YSYEKL come from the germline V gene. The CDR3 here is CASSPSGQGATEQYF. The CDR3 region has the DNA TGCGCCAGCAGCCCTTCGGGACAGGGAGCAACCGAGCAGTACTTC.